This passage covers 32 T cell receptor beta chains from one sample sequenced in a study of monozygotic twins with inflammatory bowel disease. TCRdb re-called the 5' RACE reads, yielding one record per CDR3 amino acid sequence without DNA. Here the sample table reports 300,000 to 400,000 distinct CDR3 sequences. Source material: blood. The origin of the receptors is a human donor with ulcerative colitis or Crohn's disease, or a healthy co-twin of an affected twin (not recorded which).

The chain couples TRBV2 to TRBJ2-7; without DNA, the TCRdb call of TRBD1 cannot be checked. The CDR3 has 14 amino acids. Germline V gene lookup returns CDR1 SNHLY and CDR2 FYNNEI. CDR3: CASRRDRVSYEQYF.

The CDR3 reads CASSLKGDTQYF. This chain uses TRBV7-7 with TRBJ2-3; TCRdb names TRBD1, which stays unverified in the absence of DNA. The germline gives CDR1 SSHAT, CDR2 FNYEAQ (reference sequence). The CDR3 loop spans 12 amino acids.

The V call is TRBV2, the J call TRBJ1-2; with no DNA, the TCRdb D assignment of TRBD1 cannot be verified. The CDR3 runs 12 residues. Germline CDR1 reads SNHLY; CDR2 reads FYNNEI. This CDR3 is CASKGPNYGYTF.

The chain combines TRBV20-1 with TRBJ1-5; no DNA is available, so the TRBD1 call from TCRdb remains unchecked. The CDR3 is 14 amino acids. Germline CDR1 DFQATT, CDR2 SNEGSKA (reference sequence). The CDR3 loop reads CSARPGSSNQPQHF.

This chain joins TRBV5-6 and TRBJ2-1; TCRdb reports TRBD1, a call that lacks DNA to check it against. The germline V gene encodes CDR1 SGHDT and CDR2 YYEEEE. The CDR3 runs 16 residues. This CDR3 is CASSSNGQGRYNEQFF.

This chain joins TRBV3-1 and TRBJ2-7; TCRdb indicates TRBD2, and absent DNA this call remains unverified. Per the germline V gene, CDR1 is LGHDT and CDR2 is YNNKEL (reference sequence). The CDR3 loop spans 16 amino acids. The CDR3 spells CASSTGLAGGPYEQYF.

The CDR3 here is CASSFTVSNQPQHF. The V call is TRBV27, the J call TRBJ1-5. Germline-derived CDR1 and CDR2 are MNHEY and SMNVEV (reference sequence). CDR3 length: 14 amino acids.

J is TRBJ2-1 and V is TRBV5-1; there is no DNA to check the TCRdb D call of TRBD2. The CDR3 has 16 residues. The V gene's germline CDR1 is SGHRS and CDR2 YFSETQ. CDR3 residues: CASSLLAGDSYNEQFF.

V is TRBV3-1 and J is TRBJ1-4; the TCRdb call, TRBD1, lacks DNA for checking. Germline lookup yields CDR1 LGHDT and CDR2 YNNKEL (reference sequence). There are 14 residues in the CDR3. The CDR3 sequence: CASSPTRGGEKLFF.

CDR3 in amino acids: CASSPSTFPSGNPYSSYNEQFF. The J gene is TRBJ2-1, the V gene TRBV28; lacking DNA, the TRBD2 call made by TCRdb goes unchecked. Germline CDR1 and CDR2: MDHEN and SYDVKM. This CDR3 region has 22 residues.

The rearrangement links TRBV5-1 to TRBJ2-3; as DNA is missing, the TRBD1 call by TCRdb cannot be tested. Germline V lookup: CDR1 SGHRS, CDR2 YFSETQ. This CDR3 has 14 amino acids. The CDR3 loop reads CASSVTGAKDTQYF.

The chain employs TRBV7-2 and TRBJ2-5; with no DNA, the TCRdb D assignment of TRBD2 cannot be verified. Germline CDR1 SGHTA, CDR2 FQGNSA. There are 15 residues in the CDR3. CDR3 loop: CASSLEGTSRKTQYF.

This sequence joins TRBV7-9 and TRBJ2-3; the TCRdb call, TRBD2, lacks DNA for checking. In germline, CDR1 is SEHNR, CDR2 FQNEAQ (reference sequence). This CDR3 spans 15 amino acids. This CDR3 reads CASSLGGLRTDTQYF.

The genes are TRBV5-6 and TRBJ2-2; with no DNA, the TCRdb D assignment of TRBD1 cannot be verified. Germline V gene sequence: CDR1 SGHDT, CDR2 YYEEEE. The CDR3 has 19 amino acids. The CDR3 is CASSLLVAGTGGDTGELFF.

V is TRBV9 and J is TRBJ1-2; there is no DNA to check the TCRdb D call of TRBD1. CDR1 is SGDLS, CDR2 YYNGEE, per germline. The CDR3 sequence is 15 residues long. The CDR3: CASSVAPGQGDGYTF.

The V gene is TRBV18, the J gene TRBJ2-7; TCRdb proposes TRBD1, but this gene call is untestable without DNA. Germline V gene lookup returns CDR1 KGHSH and CDR2 LQKENI. The CDR3 contains 15 residues. Here the CDR3 reads CASSPPSGQGHEQYF.

The chain is built from TRBV5-1 and TRBJ2-2; TCRdb indicates TRBD1, and absent DNA this call remains unverified. The CDR3 is made up of 14 amino acids. Germline V lookup: CDR1 SGHRS, CDR2 YFSETQ. The CDR3 loop reads CASRQGANTGELFF.

The V call is TRBV27, the J call TRBJ2-1; with no DNA, the TCRdb D assignment of TRBD1 cannot be verified. The CDR3 is made up of 15 amino acids. Germline CDR1 and CDR2: MNHEY and SMNVEV (reference sequence). The CDR3 spells CASNLRGPWRDEQFF.

The chain links TRBV12-3 or TRBV12-4 to TRBJ2-7; without DNA, the TCRdb call of TRBD1 cannot be checked. CDR3 length: 12 amino acids. CDR3 protein: CASSAGVYEQYF.

The chain employs TRBV10-3 and TRBJ2-3; without DNA, the TCRdb call of TRBD2 cannot be checked. This CDR3 region has 15 residues. In germline, CDR1 is ENHRY, CDR2 SYGVKD. CDR3 sequence reads: CAISDSGELTDTQYF.

The chain carries TRBV29-1 and TRBJ2-2; TCRdb indicates TRBD1, and absent DNA this call remains unverified. The CDR3 is 13 residues long. The germline gives CDR1 SQVTM, CDR2 ANQGSEA. This chain's CDR3 is CSVWDRGNGELFF.

This chain joins TRBV7-9 and TRBJ1-1. The germline CDR1 and CDR2 sequences are SEHNR and FQNEAQ (reference sequence). This CDR3 is built from 13 residues. The CDR3 loop reads CASSFTADTEAFF.

The rearrangement links TRBV12-3 or TRBV12-4 to TRBJ1-5; TCRdb indicates TRBD1, and absent DNA this call remains unverified. The CDR3 is 14 amino acids. CDR3 in amino acids: CASSFGQNNQPQHF.

The chain recombines TRBV7-6 with TRBJ2-7; the D gene TCRdb calls, TRBD2, cannot be checked with no DNA. The germline V gene has CDR1 SGHVS and CDR2 FNYEAQ. The CDR3 contains 13 residues. Here the CDR3 reads CASGVAGSYEQYF. The complete variable domain, with remaining parts taken from reference TRBV7-6 and TRBJ2-7, reads GAGVSQSPRYKVTKRGQDVALRCDPISGHVSLYWYRQALGQGPEFLTYFNYEAQQDKSGLPNDRFSAERPEGSISTLTIQRTEQRDSAMYRCASGVAGSYEQYFGPGTRLTVT.

The rearrangement links TRBV4-3 to TRBJ2-7; TCRdb gives TRBD2 as the D gene, but with no DNA this cannot be confirmed. The CDR3 covers 14 residues. Germline CDR1 is LGHNA and CDR2 is YSLEER. The CDR3 loop is CASSQVPQSYEQYF.

CDR3 amino acids: CASSQDTSGSTNEQFF. The chain combines TRBV3-1 with TRBJ2-1; the TCRdb D gene call, TRBD2, has no DNA to confirm it. The germline V gene encodes CDR1 LGHDT and CDR2 YNNKEL (reference sequence). The CDR3 sequence is 16 residues long.

This chain uses TRBV5-1 with TRBJ2-3; checking the TCRdb D call of TRBD1 is not possible without DNA. Germline V gives CDR1 SGHRS, CDR2 YFSETQ. The CDR3 extends over 14 amino acids. This CDR3 reads CASSSTGGTDTQYF.

V gene TRBV28 combines with J gene TRBJ1-4. The CDR3 consists of 15 residues. The V gene's germline CDR1 is MDHEN and CDR2 SYDVKM. The CDR3 spells CASSSAGSTNEKLFF.

The rearrangement joins TRBV4-1 to TRBJ1-2. CDR1 is MGHRA, CDR2 YSYEKL, per germline. The CDR3 has 15 residues. The CDR3 protein is CASSHQDAQNYGYTF.

The chain couples TRBV18 to TRBJ1-5. CDR1 KGHSH and CDR2 LQKENI come from the germline V gene. The CDR3 is 14 amino acids. CDR3 sequence: CASSPIQLDQPQHF.

The rearrangement uses TRBV29-1 and TRBJ2-7. Germline values: CDR1 SQVTM, CDR2 ANQGSEA. The CDR3 covers 14 residues. CDR3 region: CSVQLLRSSYEQYF.

The chain joins TRBV5-4 to TRBJ2-3; the TCRdb D gene call, TRBD1, has no DNA to confirm it. CDR3 length: 15 residues. The germline CDR1 and CDR2 sequences are SGHNT and YYREEE (reference sequence). The CDR3 region is CASSRTLPSTDTQYF.